This entry describes one T cell receptor (beta chain). Its antigen is unidentified. The sample is drawn from a study of CXCR3-negative and CXCR3-positive naive CD8 T cells. The authors made the TRB cDNA libraries by 5' RACE using UMI labels. TCRdb reprocessed the 5' RACE reads and keeps a single row for each CDR3 protein, giving no DNA. The table lists some 140,000 distinct CDR3 sequences. General study points: Hydrophobicity of TRB CDR3s was greater in CXCR3-positive naive cells than in CXCR3-negative naive cells.

CDR3 size: 15 residues. Per germline, CDR1 SSHAT and CDR2 FNYEAQ (reference sequence). The chain uses TRBV7-7 and TRBJ2-1; no DNA is available, so the TRBD1 call from TCRdb remains unchecked. Sequencing was done on a sample of naive CXCR3+ CD8+ T cells from blood. Described subset: CD45RO-CCR7+CD27+CD95- naive CD8+ T cells expressing CXCR3 (TNR3+). The receptor's source is a human donor in good health. Some clones in this sample may be carry-over from other donors' samples. The chain's CDR3 is CASSPIWGVDYEQFF.